These T cell receptor beta chains were read from a single sample in a study of T cells in localized non-small cell lung cancer. Profiling relied on immunoSEQ multiplex PCR, and the TCRdb table lists in-frame clones only, not all of them. The table lists about 26,000 clones, 75% to 90% of them singletons, with over 13% in the top ten. Sequenced material: peripheral blood, taken before any cancer treatment. These receptors came from a female donor over 55 with stage II squamous cell lung carcinoma. CDR3s include the opening cysteine and the closing phenylalanine or tryptophan. Fields, in order: D gene, clone size, J gene, V gene, CDR3 length, CDR3 protein, CDR3 DNA. The D gene is left open where the match is weak. A clone size is listed for some rows: how often the clone was seen (once, few, many), or a class if it is expanded.

d_call: NA
clone_size: NA
j_call: TRBJ1-5
v_call: TRBV2
cdr3_length: 13
cdr3_aa: CASSEAVQKPQHF
cdr3_nt: TGTGCCAGCAGTGAAGCGGTTCAAAAGCCCCAGCATTTT

d_call: NA
clone_size: NA
j_call: TRBJ2-1
v_call: TRBV9
cdr3_length: 14
cdr3_aa: CASSVATGVNEQFF
cdr3_nt: TGTGCCAGCAGCGTAGCTACAGGAGTCAATGAGCAGTTCTTC

d_call: TRBD2
clone_size: NA
j_call: TRBJ2-6
v_call: TRBV5-4
cdr3_length: 19
cdr3_aa: CASSSRVGGGASGANVLTF
cdr3_nt: TGTGCCAGCAGCTCCCGGGTAGGCGGGGGGGCGTCTGGGGCCAACGTCCTGACTTTC

d_call: NA
clone_size: NA
j_call: TRBJ2-6
v_call: TRBV5-6
cdr3_length: 13
cdr3_aa: CASRFSGANVLTF
cdr3_nt: TGTGCCAGCAGGTTCTCTGGGGCCAACGTCCTGACTTTC

d_call: TRBD2
clone_size: NA
j_call: TRBJ2-4
v_call: TRBV6-6
cdr3_length: 13
cdr3_aa: CASSGGSKNIQYF
cdr3_nt: TGTGCCAGCAGCGGGGGGAGTAAAAACATTCAGTACTTC

d_call: NA
clone_size: NA
j_call: TRBJ2-3
v_call: TRBV6-8
cdr3_length: 14
cdr3_aa: CASSHDYFTDTQYF
cdr3_nt: TGTGCCAGCAGCCATGACTACTTCACAGATACGCAGTATTTT

d_call: NA
clone_size: once
j_call: TRBJ2-7
v_call: TRBV6-5
cdr3_length: 15
cdr3_aa: CASSYSTGGLYEQYF
cdr3_nt: TGTGCCAGCAGTTACTCGACGGGCGGTCTCTACGAGCAGTACTTC

d_call: NA
clone_size: NA
j_call: TRBJ1-4
v_call: TRBV27
cdr3_length: 15
cdr3_aa: CASSLRGGAGEKLFF
cdr3_nt: TGTGCCAGCAGTTTACGTGGGGGCGCGGGTGAAAAACTGTTTTTT

d_call: TRBD2
clone_size: NA
j_call: TRBJ2-1
v_call: TRBV7-7
cdr3_length: 16
cdr3_aa: CASSLGPGGSSNEQFF
cdr3_nt: TGTGCCAGCAGCTTAGGACCCGGCGGGAGTAGTAATGAGCAGTTCTTC

d_call: NA
clone_size: once
j_call: TRBJ1-1
v_call: TRBV5-1
cdr3_length: 12
cdr3_aa: CASSLEGSEAFF
cdr3_nt: TGCGCCAGCAGCTTGGAGGGGAGTGAAGCTTTCTTT

d_call: NA
clone_size: NA
j_call: TRBJ1-5
v_call: TRBV2
cdr3_length: 16
cdr3_aa: CASSDPSKGGNQPQHF
cdr3_nt: TGTGCCAGCAGTGACCCTAGCAAGGGGGGCAATCAGCCCCAGCATTTT

d_call: TRBD1
clone_size: NA
j_call: TRBJ2-1
v_call: TRBV19
cdr3_length: 14
cdr3_aa: CASRGQGTLNEQFF
cdr3_nt: TGTGCCAGTAGGGGACAGGGCACCCTCAATGAGCAGTTCTTC

d_call: NA
clone_size: NA
j_call: TRBJ1-3
v_call: TRBV6-5
cdr3_length: 15
cdr3_aa: CASSYGGASGNTIYF
cdr3_nt: TGTGCCAGCAGTTACGGAGGAGCCTCTGGAAACACCATATATTTT

d_call: NA
clone_size: once
j_call: TRBJ2-3
v_call: TRBV29-1
cdr3_length: 12
cdr3_aa: CSVEFYVGTQYF
cdr3_nt: TGCAGCGTTGAATTCTACGTTGGTACGCAGTATTTT

d_call: NA
clone_size: NA
j_call: TRBJ1-2
v_call: TRBV5-4
cdr3_length: 13
cdr3_aa: CASSSGADYGYTF
cdr3_nt: TGTGCCAGCAGTTCGGGCGCGGACTATGGCTACACCTTC

d_call: NA
clone_size: NA
j_call: TRBJ1-5
v_call: TRBV10-3
cdr3_length: 13
cdr3_aa: CAISIEGKQPQHF
cdr3_nt: TGTGCCATCAGTATCGAGGGAAAACAGCCCCAGCATTTT

d_call: NA
clone_size: NA
j_call: TRBJ2-6
v_call: TRBV30
cdr3_length: 16
cdr3_aa: CAWSPLNGAGANVLTF
cdr3_nt: TGTGCCTGGAGCCCACTCAATGGGGCTGGGGCCAACGTCCTGACTTTC

d_call: NA
clone_size: NA
j_call: TRBJ1-1
v_call: TRBV7-2
cdr3_length: 13
cdr3_aa: CASSTSKNTEAFF
cdr3_nt: TGTGCCAGCAGCACGAGCAAGAACACTGAAGCTTTCTTT

d_call: TRBD2
clone_size: once
j_call: TRBJ2-7
v_call: TRBV7-9
cdr3_length: 15
cdr3_aa: CASSSMTSGLYEQYF
cdr3_nt: TGTGCCAGCAGCTCCATGACTAGCGGCTTATACGAGCAGTACTTC

d_call: NA
clone_size: NA
j_call: TRBJ2-5
v_call: TRBV19
cdr3_length: 14
cdr3_aa: CASSSQGNLETQYF
cdr3_nt: TGTGCCAGTTCTTCTCAGGGAAATCTCGAGACCCAGTACTTC

d_call: NA
clone_size: NA
j_call: TRBJ1-2
v_call: TRBV20-1
cdr3_length: 10
cdr3_aa: CSAGTDGYTF
cdr3_nt: TGCAGTGCCGGGACCGATGGCTACACCTTC

d_call: NA
clone_size: NA
j_call: TRBJ2-7
v_call: TRBV5-5
cdr3_length: 15
cdr3_aa: CASSPATGLDYEQYF
cdr3_nt: TGTGCCAGCAGCCCGGCCACAGGGTTAGACTACGAGCAGTACTTC

d_call: NA
clone_size: NA
j_call: TRBJ2-2
v_call: TRBV9
cdr3_length: 16
cdr3_aa: CASSPPRGADTGELFF
cdr3_nt: TGTGCCAGCAGCCCCCCCAGGGGCGCTGACACCGGGGAGCTGTTTTTT